This T cell receptor (beta chain) was obtained from a study of vaccination and CD4 T cells after COVID-19 (dated by TCRdb to 2021 to 2024). In the study overall: SARS-CoV-2 positivity had been established in the convalescent patients by nasal swab PCR, and mild disease was recorded in eight to ten of these patients and severe disease in one. Six males and four females were included in the convalescent cohort, with two Hispanic individuals, seven Caucasians, two Asians and one multiracial person represented. Two doses of either the Pfizer-BioNTech BNT162b2 vaccine (n=8) or the Moderna mRNA-1273 vaccine (n=2) were administered to participants. Post-COVID blood samples were collected from convalescent patients a median of around 96 days after diagnosis, with a range of about 35 to 170 days. Post-vaccine blood samples were taken a median of approximately 76 days after the second vaccine dose, with a range of 14 to 241 days. The spike-specific CD4+ TCR repertoire was compared before and after mRNA vaccination in ten to eleven COVID-19 convalescent patients and a few infection-naive healthy vaccine recipients. The paper as a whole reports these results and caveats: Among the post-vaccine SARS-CoV-2-reactive clones in convalescent patients, a median approximately 90% showed up only after vaccination, which suggests vaccine-specific priming. Of the vaccine-specific clones in convalescent patients, 304 of 307, or nearly all, reacted only to SARS-CoV-2 spike and did not cross-react with common cold coronaviruses. Only a relatively small number of convalescent patients were included in the study, and early timepoints following natural infection were not analyzed. The median count of SARS-CoV-2-reactive clonotypes went up from around 23 after infection to 30 to 40 after vaccination, although the change was not significant.

A note on this clonotype: The antigen it binds to is not known. Nothing much larger sits one base from this clone, and base qualities are not available.

Positive SARS-CoV-2 PCR tests in the convalescent patients dated from March to December 2020, before Alpha, Beta and Delta variants emerged in the United States. Ficoll-Paque Plus gradient centrifugation was used to isolate PBMCs from whole blood, and the isolated PBMCs were then either used fresh or cryopreserved at -140C. Receptor amplification or capture employed PCR. The run used an Illumina iSeq 100. The original pipeline was this. Non-productive sequences were removed, and CDR3s that did not start with C, did not end with F or W, or were shorter than 7 amino acids were discarded. Using R version 3.6.1, CDR3 homology was evaluated through Levenshtein distances (stringdist) along with unrooted phylogenetic trees (ape). TCRdb's own reprocessing of the public reads used fastp at Q25 and MiXCR and kept productive beta chains. Each record represents a unique CDR3 protein, reported with the most common genes and DNA among its rows. The V and J calls were not made by the authors but by TCRdb's processing. The sample includes fewer than 20,000 distinct CDR3 sequences, with roughly 64% observed a single time. The ten largest make up about 1.1% of the sample.

The CDR3 runs 13 residues from the cysteine to the phenylalanine. The DNA shown is the 39-base CDR3, in frame from base 1. From a lookup of the germline V gene (reference sequence), CDR1 and CDR2 are GTSNPN and SVGIG. Trimming removed 1 base from V and 5 bases from J, leaving 11 bases between the germline ends. The TCR originated in a human donor who had recovered from COVID-19. The material sequenced was CD4+ T cells from blood, taken after SARS-CoV-2 vaccination. The sequence links TRBV30 to TRBJ2-5; no confident D gene assignment can be made. The CDR3 protein: CAWSARLGETQYF. Read as DNA, the sequence is TGTGCCTGGAGTGCCCGACTTGGGGAGACCCAGTACTTC.